This TCR beta chain was sequenced in a study of T cell responses to AZD1222 COVID-19 vaccine. The CDR3 has 13 residues. The ends were cut back, 7 bases at V and 8 bases at J, with 17 bases in the middle. Germline values: CDR1 GTSNPN, CDR2 SVGIG (reference sequence). Notes on this clone: Its antigen is as yet unknown.

TCRdb's table, derived via immunoSEQ multiplex PCR, lists solely in-frame clones and lacks some. The top ten clones hold under 25% of a sample with about 130,000 clones, approximately 84% of them seen once. Study results and caveats: Spike-specific TCR breadth and depth rose after two AZD1222 doses. The study found vaccine-associated CD4 TCRs spanning spike, dominant at 160-218 and 743-854. Repertoires were sampled only after the peak T cell response. Unmutated regions of variants are reportedly targeted by nearly half of spike-specific TCRs.

The clonotype was recovered from an adult in good health. The rearrangement uses TRBV30 and TRBJ1-4, with D hard to call. The sequencing used peripheral blood, collected on day 0 of AZD1222 vaccination. The CDR3 DNA is TGTGCCTTAAGCCCGGGAGGACGGGAAAAACTGTTTTTT. It translates to CALSPGGREKLFF.